This T cell receptor beta chain is drawn from a study of patients and donors after allogeneic stem cell transplantation (dated by TCRdb to 2019 to 2021). Library preparation was by RT-PCR. TCRdb records NextSeq 550 as the sequencer. TCRdb reworked the public reads: Q25 trimming with fastp, MiXCR clone assembly, productive beta chains retained. All rows with the same CDR3 protein become a single entry with the most common DNA and genes. The sample records fewer than 250,000 distinct CDR3 sequences, 13% to 15% of which are singletons. In total, the top ten clones hold more than 9% of the sample. On this clonotype: This clone's antigen is unknown. Base qualities are missing; no much larger clone stands one base away.

Trimming costs V 1 base and J 5 bases, and their ends lie 6 bases apart. The CDR3 spans 13 residues, from the cysteine through the phenylalanine. Only CDR3 DNA is held: 39 bases, read in frame from base 1. The germline V gene (reference sequence) provides CDR1 SGHNT and CDR2 YYREEE. The sample was blood, either unsorted or a sorted T cell fraction (not recorded which). The chain is encoded by TRBV5-4 joined to TRBJ2-2; TRBD2 is possibly the D segment (5 matching bases). The TCR comes from a human donor who was either an allogeneic HSCT recipient or a stem cell or donor lymphocyte infusion donor (not recorded which). It is not recorded whose cells these are; they may come from a transplant donor. CDR3 loop: CASSLRETGELFF. The nucleotides read TGTGCCAGCAGCTTGAGGGAGACCGGGGAGCTGTTTTTT.